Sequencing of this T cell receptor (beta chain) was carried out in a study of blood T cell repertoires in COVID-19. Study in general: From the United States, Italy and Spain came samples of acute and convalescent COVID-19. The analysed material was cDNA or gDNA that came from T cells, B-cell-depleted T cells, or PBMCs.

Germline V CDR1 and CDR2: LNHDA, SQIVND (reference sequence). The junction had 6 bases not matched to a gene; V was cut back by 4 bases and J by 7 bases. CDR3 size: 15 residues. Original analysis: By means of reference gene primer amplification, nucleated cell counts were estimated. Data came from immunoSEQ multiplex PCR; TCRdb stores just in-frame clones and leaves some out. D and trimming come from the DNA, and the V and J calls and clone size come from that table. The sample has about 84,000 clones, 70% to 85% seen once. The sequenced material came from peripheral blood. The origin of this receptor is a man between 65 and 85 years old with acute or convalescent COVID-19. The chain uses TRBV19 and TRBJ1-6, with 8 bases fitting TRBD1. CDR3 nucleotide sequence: TGTGCCAGTAGTACTCTGGACAGGGAAAATTCACCCCTCCACTTT. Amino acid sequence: CASSTLDRENSPLHF.